Sequencing of this T cell receptor beta chain was carried out in a study of T cells in Graves' hyperthyroidism and ophthalmopathy. Not enrolled were patients with uncontrolled infection, other autoimmune disease, pregnancy or lactation. Thyroid ultrasound and orbital computed tomography, with clinical symptoms and serum thyroxine and TRAb, informed diagnoses. This clonotype has more than one count but fewer than ten. The antigen remains undetermined. Regions amplified from RNA transcripts were the TCR beta CDR3 regions. First-round RT-PCR targeting the TCR CDR3 was performed with the HTBI primer set. TCRdb processed the multiplex PCR reads anew with MiXCR; each CDR3 protein has one entry. The table has 500,000 to 750,000 distinct CDR3 sequences, 11% to 15% seen once. Broader study findings: For ophthalmopathy, model prediction preceded onset by a median roughly 5.9 months. Separating ophthalmopathy from stable hyperthyroidism was achieved by a 13 V-J model.

After removal of 4 bases from V and 7 bases from J, the junction contained 10 bases not matched to a gene. The CDR3 runs 15 residues. Germline V CDR1 and CDR2: DFQATT, SNEGSKA (reference sequence). The receptor comes from a woman younger than 35 with Graves' ophthalmopathy. The chain couples TRBV20-1 to TRBJ1-5; 10 bases fit TRBD1. The sample taken for sequencing was blood. CDR3 residues: CSAKPGTGVGQPQHF. CDR3 sequence (DNA): TGCAGTGCTAAACCCGGGACAGGGGTAGGGCAGCCCCAGCATTTT.